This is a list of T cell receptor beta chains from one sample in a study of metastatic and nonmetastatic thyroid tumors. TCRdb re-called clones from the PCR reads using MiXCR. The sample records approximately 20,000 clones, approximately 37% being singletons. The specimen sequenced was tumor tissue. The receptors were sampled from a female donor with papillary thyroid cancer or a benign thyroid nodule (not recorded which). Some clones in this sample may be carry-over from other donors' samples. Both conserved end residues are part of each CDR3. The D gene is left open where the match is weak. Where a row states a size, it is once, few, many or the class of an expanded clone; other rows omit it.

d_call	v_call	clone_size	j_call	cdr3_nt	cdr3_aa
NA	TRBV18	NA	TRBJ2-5	TGTGCCAGCTCACCACCGGGGTGGGAGACCCAGTACTTC	CASSPPGWETQYF
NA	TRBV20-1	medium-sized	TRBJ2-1	TGCAGTGCTAGAGATCTCGGGGGTCGGAATGAGCAGTTCTTC	CSARDLGGRNEQFF
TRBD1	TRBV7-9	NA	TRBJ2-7	TGTGCCAGCAGCGGACAGGGGGTCTCCGAGCAGTACTTC	CASSGQGVSEQYF
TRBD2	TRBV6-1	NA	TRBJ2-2	TGTGCCAGCAGTCTAGCGGGGGACTTCACCGGGGAGCTGTTTTTT	CASSLAGDFTGELFF
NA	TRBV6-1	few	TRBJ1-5	TGTGCCAGCCTGCTATTCGGGGCAGCTCATCAGCCCCAGCATTTT	CASLLFGAAHQPQHF
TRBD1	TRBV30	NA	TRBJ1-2	TGTGCCTCTGACCGGAGGACAGGGGAGAACTATGGCTACACCTTC	CASDRRTGENYGYTF
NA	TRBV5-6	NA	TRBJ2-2	TGTGCCAGCAGCCCCCGGGCGGGTGGAAGCGGGGAGCTGTTTTTT	CASSPRAGGSGELFF
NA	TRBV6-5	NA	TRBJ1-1	TGTGCCAGCCGCCCGGACACCCTAAAGGCAATGAACACTGAAGCTTTCTTT	CASRPDTLKAMNTEAFF
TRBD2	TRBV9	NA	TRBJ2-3	TGTGCCAGCAGCCCAGCGGGGACCATCACAGATACGCATTATTTT	CASSPAGTITDTHYF
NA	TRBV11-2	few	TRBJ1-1	TGTGCCAGCAGCTACCCGATGGGTACAAACACTGAAGCTTTCTTT	CASSYPMGTNTEAFF
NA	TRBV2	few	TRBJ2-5	TGTGCCAGCAGTGTCGGCAGAGAGACCCAGTACTTC	CASSVGRETQYF
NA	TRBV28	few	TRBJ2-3	TGTGCCAGCAGTTTTCAGTTGGGGGGCGCAGATACGCAGTATTTT	CASSFQLGGADTQYF
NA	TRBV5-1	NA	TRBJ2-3	TGCGCCAGCAGCATATCTAGCACAGATACGCAGTATTTT	CASSISSTDTQYF
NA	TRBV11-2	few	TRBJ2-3	TGTGCCAGCAGCTTAGTTGTCCCCGGAGATACGCAGTATTTT	CASSLVVPGDTQYF
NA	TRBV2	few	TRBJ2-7	TGTGCCAGCAGTGAATCGGGTGGCGGAGAACTCGAGCAGTACTTC	CASSESGGGELEQYF
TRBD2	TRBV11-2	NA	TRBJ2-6	TGTGCCAGCAGCCCCTCGGGGGGTTCGAGCTCTGGGGCCAACGTCCTGACTTTC	CASSPSGGSSSGANVLTF
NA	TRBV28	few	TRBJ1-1	TGTGCCAGCACCAAGCCTGGGGTGGACACTGAAGCTTTCTTT	CASTKPGVDTEAFF
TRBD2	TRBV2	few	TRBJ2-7	TGTGCCAGCAGCCCGGGAGGGGATGGCGAGCAGTACTTC	CASSPGGDGEQYF
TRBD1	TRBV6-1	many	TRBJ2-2	TGTGCCAGCAGTTCAGGACAGGAGGACACCGGGGAGCTGTTTTTT	CASSSGQEDTGELFF
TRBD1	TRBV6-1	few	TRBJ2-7	TGTGCCAGCGGTCCGGGGACAGGGACCTACGAGCAGTACTTC	CASGPGTGTYEQYF
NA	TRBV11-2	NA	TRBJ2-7	TGTGCCAGCAGCCCCCGGGTAGGAGTCTCCTACGAGCAGTACTTC	CASSPRVGVSYEQYF
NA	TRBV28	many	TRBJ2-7	TGTGCCAGCAGTTTATCTGGGGGCGAGCAGTACTTC	CASSLSGGEQYF
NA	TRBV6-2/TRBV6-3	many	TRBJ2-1	TGTGCCAGACAACAGGGTTATGAGCAGTTCTTC	CARQQGYEQFF
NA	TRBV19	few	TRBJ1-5	TGTGCCAGTAGTAGAAGGGGCGGCAATCAGCCCCAGCATTTT	CASSRRGGNQPQHF
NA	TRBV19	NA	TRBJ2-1	TGTGCCAGTAGGGAACTAGCGCAGGGGGGTGAGCAGTTCTTC	CASRELAQGGEQFF
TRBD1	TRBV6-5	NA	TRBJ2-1	TGTGCCAGCAGCCAACAGGGGGCGGGTGAGCAGTTCTTC	CASSQQGAGEQFF
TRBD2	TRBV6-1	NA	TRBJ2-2	TGTGCCAGCAGTGGTCTGCAGGGAGGGACCGGGGAGCTGTTTTTT	CASSGLQGGTGELFF
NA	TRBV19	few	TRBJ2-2	TGTGCCAGTCGTTGGTTGGGCGGGGAGCTGTTTTTT	CASRWLGGELFF
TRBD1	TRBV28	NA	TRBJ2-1	TGTGCCAGCAGTTTATGGGGGGCGGGGACAGGGGGCTTGAATGAGCAGTTCTTC	CASSLWGAGTGGLNEQFF
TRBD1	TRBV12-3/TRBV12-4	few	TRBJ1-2	TGTGCCAGCAGACAGGGGGGTTCGAACTATGGCTACACCTTC	CASRQGGSNYGYTF
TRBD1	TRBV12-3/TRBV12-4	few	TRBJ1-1	TGTGCCAGCAGCCCCAGGGGGGCAGGGGAAACTGAAGCTTTCTTT	CASSPRGAGETEAFF
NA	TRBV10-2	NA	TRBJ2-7	TGCGCCAGCAGTGATCTAGCGAGTTACTACGAGCAGTACTTC	CASSDLASYYEQYF
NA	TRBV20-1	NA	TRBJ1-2	TGCAGTGCTAGGCCGGGACAAAACTATGGCTACACCTTC	CSARPGQNYGYTF
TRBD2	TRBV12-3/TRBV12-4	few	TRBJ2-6	TGTGCCAGCAGTTTCACGGGGGGCTCTGGGGCCAACGTCCTGACTTTC	CASSFTGGSGANVLTF
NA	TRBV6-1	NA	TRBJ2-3	TGTGCCACAGCGATGCCTATCTGGAGTTCAGATACGCAGTATTTT	CATAMPIWSSDTQYF
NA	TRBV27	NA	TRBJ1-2	TGTGCCAGCAGTTCATCTAGGGGTCACTATGGCTACACCTTC	CASSSSRGHYGYTF
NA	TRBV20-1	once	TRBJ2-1	TGCAGTGCTAGAGATCTCCGGGACTTTTACAATGAGCAGTTCTTC	CSARDLRDFYNEQFF
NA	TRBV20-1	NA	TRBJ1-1	TGCAGTGCTAGGCTGTCTGCTGAAGCTTTCTTT	CSARLSAEAFF
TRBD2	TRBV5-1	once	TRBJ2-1	TGCGCCAGCAGCTTGGGGACTAGCGGGAGGGTGAATGAGCAGTTCTTC	CASSLGTSGRVNEQFF
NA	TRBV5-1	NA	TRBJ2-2	TGCGCCAGCTCCCTGGGGGAGAGCTTCCAACTACTTAGGGGGGAGCTGTTTTTT	CASSLGESFQLLRGELFF
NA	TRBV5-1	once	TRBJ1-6	TGCGCCAGCAGCTCCACCCGGGACGAGACACCCCTCCACTTT	CASSSTRDETPLHF
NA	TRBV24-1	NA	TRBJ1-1	TGTGCCACCAGTGATTTGGAGACCGGAGGAGCTTTCTTT	CATSDLETGGAFF
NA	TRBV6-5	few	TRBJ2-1	TGTGCCAGCAGTTACGTGGCAGGGGTCTACAATGAGCAGTTCTTC	CASSYVAGVYNEQFF
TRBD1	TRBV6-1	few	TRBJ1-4	TGTGCCAGCAGGACAGGGTCGGGTAATGAAAAACTGTTTTTT	CASRTGSGNEKLFF
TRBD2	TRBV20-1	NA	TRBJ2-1	TGCAGTGCTAGAGAGGGGGGACTAGACTACAATGAGCAGTTCTTC	CSAREGGLDYNEQFF
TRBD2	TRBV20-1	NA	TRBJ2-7	TGCAGTGCTAGGGGTCTTAGCGGGAGAGAGGATGGCGAGCAGTACTTC	CSARGLSGREDGEQYF
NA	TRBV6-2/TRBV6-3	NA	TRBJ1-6	TGTGCCAGCAGTTACTCGCCCAATTCACCCCTCCACTTT	CASSYSPNSPLHF
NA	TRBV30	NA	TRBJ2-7	TGTGCCTGGAGTTCTACGGGTCACCACGAGCAGTACTTC	CAWSSTGHHEQYF